The 11 T cell receptor gamma chains below were found in one sample sequenced in a study of gamma-delta chains in newborns, infants, children. TCRdb reanalysed the reads via CATT. The sample's table shows roughly 86 gamma-chain clones. Sequenced material: blood, taken at week 2. Receptors were obtained from a child who was a newborn, infant or young child, either healthy, febrile or measles-vaccinated (not recorded which). This table probably holds off-target reads from a library built for another chain.

In the case of this clone: The DNA is omitted, as the CDR3 cannot be located on it reliably, and the CDR3 follows TCRdb's listing. The CDR3 region is CACDTVLGDVSWDTRQMFFGTGIKLF. The J gene has no call, while the V gene is TRGV9. Both ends counted, the CDR3 spans 26 residues. In germline, CDR1 is GITISATS, CDR2 ISYDGTV (reference sequence).

Turning to this clone: The limits of the CDR3 on the DNA are not certain, so only TCRdb's listed CDR3 is given. The J gene is uncalled and the V gene is TRGV9. Germline loops: CDR1 GITISATS, CDR2 ISYDGTV (reference sequence). The CDR3 comprises 29 residues, both ends counted. This CDR3 is CACDTVLGDSPTSSWDTRQMFFGTGIKLF.

The chain uses TRGV9 and TRGJ1 or TRGJ2. The CDR3 length is 12 residues. J gave up 0 bases and V 5 bases, and 1 base lay outside the gene matches. CDR1 and CDR2 (germline): GITISATS, ISYDGTV (reference sequence). CDR3 sequence: CALWVNYYKKLF. CDR3 nucleotide sequence: TGTGCCTTGTGGGTGAATTATTATAAGAAACTCTTT.

Turning to this clone: The limits of the CDR3 on the DNA are not certain, so only TCRdb's listed CDR3 is given. No J gene was named, though the V gene is TRGV9. Germline assignment: CDR1 GITISATS and CDR2 ISYDGTV (reference sequence). The CDR3 has 22 amino acids, counting both end residues. This CDR3 reads CACDTVRPNTRQMFFGTGIKLF.

Here the CDR3 DNA reads TGTGCCTGTGACACACTGGGGGATACTTTGACAGCACAACTCTTCTTT. Protein sequence: CACDTLGDTLTAQLFF. No J gene was called, and the V gene is TRGV9. The CDR3 runs 16 residues. CDR1 and CDR2 (germline): GITISATS, ISYDGTV (reference sequence).

In regard to this clone: The DNA is left out, because the CDR3 cannot be placed on it with certainty; the CDR3 is given as TCRdb lists it. V gene TRGV9 was called; the J gene was not. The CDR3 is 24 residues long, counting both termini. CDR1 is GITISATS and CDR2 is ISYDGTV in the germline V gene (reference sequence). The CDR3 protein is CACDPPGSSWDTRQMFFGTGSKLF.

This clone was detected once. This CDR3 is also generated by other DNA sequences in the sample. The V gene is TRGV9; the J gene was not called. There are 19 residues in the CDR3. CDR1 GITISATS and CDR2 ISYDGTV come from the germline V gene (reference sequence). The DNA for the CDR3 is TGTGCCTGGACCACACCTTCACATTCCTACCCTGCTTTGACAGCACAACTCTTCTTT. It yields the protein CAWTTPSHSYPALTAQLFF.

No J gene was named, though the V gene is TRGV9. Germline V CDR1 and CDR2: GITISATS, ISYDGTV (reference sequence). The CDR3 covers 20 residues. The CDR3 here is CACDTISSYDTGPLTAQLFF. The DNA of the CDR3 is TGTGCCTGTGACACAATAAGCTCCTACGATACTGGGCCTTTGACAGCACAACTCTTCTTT.

With regard to this clone: Because the CDR3's place on the DNA is in doubt, the DNA is left out and the CDR3 is given as listed by TCRdb. No J gene was named, though the V gene is TRGV9. With termini counted, the CDR3 has 25 amino acids. Germline CDR1 reads GITISATS; CDR2 reads ISYDGTV (reference sequence). The CDR3 here is CACDTGGYDIWDTRQMFFGTGIKLF.

A word on this clone: The limits of the CDR3 on the DNA are not certain, so only TCRdb's listed CDR3 is given. The V gene was identified as TRGV9, while no J gene was called. The germline CDR1 and CDR2 sequences are GITISATS and ISYDGTV (reference sequence). The CDR3 spans 27 residues, counting both ends. CDR3: CACDTTGGFAGSWDTRQMFFGTGIKLF.

A word on this clone: No DNA is shown, since the ends of the CDR3 on it are uncertain; the CDR3 is the one TCRdb lists. The V gene call reads TRGV9; no J gene was called. The germline V gene has CDR1 GITISATS and CDR2 ISYDGTV (reference sequence). The CDR3 has 28 residues if both end residues are counted. CDR3 sequence: CACDKVLGDTRSSWDTRQMFFGTGIKLF.